This entry concerns a single T cell receptor beta chain. TCRdb's copy holds only in-frame clones and misses some; the assay was immunoSEQ multiplex PCR. The sample carries about 130,000 clones, less than 95% recorded once. These data belong to a study of T cell responses to AZD1222 COVID-19 vaccine. J lost 8 bases, V lost 0 bases, and 4 bases had no gene match. Germline V CDR1 and CDR2: SGHNT, YYREEE (reference sequence). The CDR3 contains 14 residues. This receptor was obtained from an adult in good health. Source: peripheral blood, taken on day 0 of MenACWY control vaccination. The J gene is TRBJ2-1, the V gene TRBV5-4, with TRBD1 matching over 8 bases. The CDR3 loop is CASSLGTGSDEQFF. The CDR3, as DNA: TGTGCCAGCAGCTTGGGGACAGGGAGTGATGAGCAGTTCTTC. The full variable domain, completed using reference TRBV5-4 and TRBJ2-1, is ETGVTQSPTHLIKTRGQQVTLRCSSQSGHNTVSWYQQALGQGPQFIFQYYREEENGRGNFPPRFSGLQFPNYSSELNVNALELDDSALYLCASSLGTGSDEQFFGPGTRLTVL.